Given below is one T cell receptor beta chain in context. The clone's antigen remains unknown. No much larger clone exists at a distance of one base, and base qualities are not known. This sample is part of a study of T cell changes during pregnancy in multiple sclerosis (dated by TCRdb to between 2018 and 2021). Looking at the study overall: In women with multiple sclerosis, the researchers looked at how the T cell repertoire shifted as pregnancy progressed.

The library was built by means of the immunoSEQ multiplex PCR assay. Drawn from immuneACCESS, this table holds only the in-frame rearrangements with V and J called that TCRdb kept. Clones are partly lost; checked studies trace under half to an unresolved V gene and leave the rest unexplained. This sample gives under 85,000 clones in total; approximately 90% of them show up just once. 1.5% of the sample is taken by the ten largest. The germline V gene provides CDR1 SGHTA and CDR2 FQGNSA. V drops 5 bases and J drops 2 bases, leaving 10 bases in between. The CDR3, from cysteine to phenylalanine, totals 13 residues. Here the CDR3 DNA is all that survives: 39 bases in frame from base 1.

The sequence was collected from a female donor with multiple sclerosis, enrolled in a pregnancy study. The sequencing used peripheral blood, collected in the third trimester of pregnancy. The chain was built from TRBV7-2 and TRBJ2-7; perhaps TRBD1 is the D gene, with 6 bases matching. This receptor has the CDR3 CASSAGQTYEQYF. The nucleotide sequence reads TGTGCCAGCAGCGCCGGACAGACCTACGAGCAGTACTTC.